This T cell receptor beta chain was sequenced in a study of blood T cells in healthy people across ages. Isolated per sample were at least 6 million PBMCs. Turning to this clonotype: Its specificity is not known.

Study-wide results and limits: The percentage of naive T cells correlated strongly with TCR beta diversity.

The second PCR ran about 7 to 12 cycles with a sample-barcoded 5' primer and J-beta primers. Each sample provided no less than 2.5 million CDR3-containing paired-end reads. TCRdb recomputed calls from the 5' RACE reads with MiXCR, one row per CDR3 protein. Seen here are around 1.5 million distinct CDR3 sequences, around two fifths observed once, and the top ten hold roughly 7.9%. The sample was blood. This clonotype originated in a woman between 18 and 29 years old in good health.

The CDR3 coding sequence is TGCAGTGCCGGACCCCTAGGGAGTTTGGCCACAGATACGCAGTATTTT. Its protein product is CSAGPLGSLATDTQYF. This sequence joins TRBV20-1 and TRBJ2-3; perhaps TRBD2 as D (5 bases). The CDR3 contains 16 residues. From germline, CDR1 is DFQATT and CDR2 SNEGSKA (reference sequence). V shed 6 bases and J shed 2 bases, with 21 bases lying between them.